Shown below are 8 T cell receptor beta chains from a single sample sequenced in a study of control samples from healthy donors and cancer patients. The protocol was immunoSEQ multiplex PCR, while the TCRdb copy is restricted to in-frame clones and leaves out a portion. In the table there are 85,000 to 120,000 clones, about 90% of which are singletons. The sequenced material came from blood. Source of these receptors: a woman aged 18-29 years in good health.

The CDR3 region has the DNA TGTGCCAGCAGCCGTGTGGCGGGGGGCACCTACGAGCAGTACTTC. It specifies CASSRVAGGTYEQYF. The V gene is TRBV3-1 (or the pseudogene TRBV3-2), the J gene TRBJ2-7, with 8 bases identical to TRBD2. This CDR3 contains 15 residues. Trimming at V came to 4 bases and at J to 2 bases, leaving 7 bases not matched to a gene. The germline V gene encodes CDR1 LGHDT and CDR2 YNNKEL (reference sequence).

The rearrangement links TRBV28 to TRBJ1-6, with D hard to call. Germline CDR1 reads MDHEN; CDR2 reads SYDVKM. The CDR3 is made up of 13 amino acids. V was cut by 6 bases and J by 8 bases, with 11 bases left in between. The CDR3 loop reads CASSDRWDSPLHF. As DNA, the CDR3 is TGTGCCAGCAGCGACCGCTGGGATTCACCCCTCCACTTT.

This clone was counted between two and nine times. The J gene is TRBJ1-2, the V gene TRBV5-1, with 8 bases matching TRBD1. J was trimmed by 6 bases and V by 5 bases; bases with no gene match: 9. Germline lookup yields CDR1 SGHRS and CDR2 YFSETQ. CDR3 length: 14 amino acids. The DNA of the CDR3 is TGCGCCAGCAGTACAGGGGGGAGAGAAAATGGCTACACCTTC. Its translation is CASSTGGRENGYTF. Full variable domain (rest looked up from reference TRBV5-1 and TRBJ1-2): KAGVTQTPRYLIKTRGQQVTLSCSPISGHRSVSWYQQTPGQGLQFLFEYFSETQRNKGNFPGRFSGRQFSNSRSEMNVSTLELGDSALYLCASSTGGRENGYTFGSGTRLTVV.

The gene calls are TRBV7-9 and TRBJ1-5, with a tentative D call TRBD1 (6 bases). CDR1 and CDR2 from the germline V gene are SEHNR and FQNEAQ (reference sequence). Deletions cut 5 bases from V and 3 bases from J, with 11 bases between. The CDR3 totals 14 residues. The CDR3 DNA sequence: TGTGCCAGCAGCCGTGGACAGCTCAATCAGCCCCAGCATTTT. Residues: CASSRGQLNQPQHF.

This chain uses TRBV5-4 with TRBJ1-4, with D perhaps TRBD1 (6 bases). Deletions cut 2 bases from V and 7 bases from J, with 21 bases between. Germline CDR1 SGHNT, CDR2 YYREEE (reference sequence). The CDR3 has 17 residues. CDR3 coding DNA: TGTGCCAGCAGCTTTGTGAACAGGGATCCGGGGAGTGAAAAACTGTTTTTT. It encodes CASSFVNRDPGSEKLFF.

The chain joins TRBV5-6 to TRBJ1-3, with 7 bases fitting TRBD1. With 4 bases clipped from V and 1 base from J, the junction kept 5 bases outside the gene matches. Germline V gene sequence: CDR1 SGHDT, CDR2 YYEEEE. The CDR3 is 15 amino acids. The CDR3 region is CASSTGVLSGNTIYF. The CDR3 DNA follows: TGTGCCAGCAGCACAGGGGTATTGTCTGGAAACACCATATATTTT.

The chain joins TRBV19 to TRBJ1-1; 7 bases are a match to TRBD1. The germline V gene encodes CDR1 LNHDA and CDR2 SQIVND (reference sequence). The trim removed 6 bases at V and 8 bases at J, leaving 9 bases unmatched. This CDR3 has 13 residues. CDR3 DNA: TGTGCCAGTAGCTCCAGGACAGGAGCAGAAGCTTTCTTT. It encodes CASSSRTGAEAFF. The full variable domain, its missing parts supplied by reference TRBV19 and TRBJ1-1, is DGGITQSPKYLFRKEGQNVTLSCEQNLNHDAMYWYRQDPGQGLRLIYYSQIVNDFQKGDIAEGYSVSREKKESFPLTVTSAQKNPTAFYLCASSSRTGAEAFFGQGTRLTVV.

The V and J genes are TRBV15 and TRBJ1-1; D gene unclear. CDR1 and CDR2 from the germline V gene are LNHNV and YYDKDF (reference sequence). CDR3 length: 13 residues. Trimming cost V 2 bases and J 7 bases, with 11 bases left between them. Here the CDR3 DNA reads TGTGCCACCAGCAGAAAATTTGAATATGAAGCTTTCTTT. As protein: CATSRKFEYEAFF.